This TCR beta chain originates from a study of T-cell reconstitution after alpha-beta-depleted transplantation in children (dated by TCRdb to 2016 to 2018). As for the study more broadly: Using TCR repertoire profiling, the study followed T-cell immune reconstitution in a quantitative way in children after TCRalphabeta/CD19-depleted allogeneic hematopoietic cell transplantation.

The receptor library was made with PCR. The sample was run on an Illumina HiSeq 2500. Molecular barcoding was employed in the preparation of TCR libraries, with unique molecular identifiers being used to normalize TCRbeta repertoire quantification. The raw public data were reprocessed by TCRdb itself: fastp quality trimming at Q25, MiXCR clonotype calling, in-frame beta chains only. Every distinct CDR3 protein forms one entry, paired with its most common genes and DNA. Within this sample are under 850,000 distinct CDR3 sequences, with about an eighth of them counted one time only. The ten largest clonotypes hold about 0.79% of the sample. The treatment or condition label here, explained by the study, means: allogeneic hematopoietic cell transplantation with graft depleted of TCRalphabeta T cells and CD19 B cells. TCRalphabeta/CD19-depleted allogeneic hematopoietic cell grafts were given to the transplant recipients, all of whom were children.

On the study overall, not on this receptor specifically: Over the following months the frequencies of hyperexpanded clones went down, and after one year T-cell counts and TCRbeta diversity were mostly credited to newly produced T cells. About two months after transplant, the apparently early recovery of alphabetaT-cell counts reportedly depended on just several hundred clones that had expanded rapidly and came from non-depleted graft cells. In some patients, the high TCRbeta diversity seen at day 60 was put down to recipient T cells and intrathymic progenitors that had survived conditioning.

In regard to this clonotype: The antigen it binds to is not known. Within one base of it there is no much larger clone, and no base qualities were kept.

This receptor was identified in a girl aged 2-10 years with congenital amegakaryocytic thrombocytopenia, due to receive a stem cell transplant. The sequenced sample was PBMCs, obtained before TCRalphabeta/CD19-depleted stem cell transplant.

The CDR3 here reads CSARKEREFF. In nucleotide form, the sequence is TGCAGTGCGAGGAAGGAACGGGAGTTCTTC. The chain joins TRBV20-1 to TRBJ2-1; the D gene is not confidently resolved. CDR1 and CDR2, per the germline V gene (reference sequence), are DFQATT and SNEGSKA. Inclusive of the bounding cysteine and phenylalanine, the CDR3 is 10 residues long. The read is trimmed to its CDR3 DNA, 30 bases read in frame from base 1. V lost 6 bases and J lost 14 bases; the stretch between them is 14 bases long.